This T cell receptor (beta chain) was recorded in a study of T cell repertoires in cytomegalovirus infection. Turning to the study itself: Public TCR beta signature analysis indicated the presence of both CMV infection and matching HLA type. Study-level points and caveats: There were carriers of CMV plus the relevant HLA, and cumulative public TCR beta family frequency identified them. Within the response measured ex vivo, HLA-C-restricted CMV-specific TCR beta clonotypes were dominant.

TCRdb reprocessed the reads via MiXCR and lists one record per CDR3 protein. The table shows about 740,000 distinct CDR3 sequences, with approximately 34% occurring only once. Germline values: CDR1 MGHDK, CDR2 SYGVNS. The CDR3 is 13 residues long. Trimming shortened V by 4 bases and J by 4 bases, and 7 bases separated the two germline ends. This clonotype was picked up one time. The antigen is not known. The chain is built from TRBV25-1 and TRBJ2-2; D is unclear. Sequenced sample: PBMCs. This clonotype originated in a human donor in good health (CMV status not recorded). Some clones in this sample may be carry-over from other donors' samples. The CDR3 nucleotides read TGTGCCAGCAGTGCCCAGATCACCGGGGAGCTGTTTTTT. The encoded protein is CASSAQITGELFF.